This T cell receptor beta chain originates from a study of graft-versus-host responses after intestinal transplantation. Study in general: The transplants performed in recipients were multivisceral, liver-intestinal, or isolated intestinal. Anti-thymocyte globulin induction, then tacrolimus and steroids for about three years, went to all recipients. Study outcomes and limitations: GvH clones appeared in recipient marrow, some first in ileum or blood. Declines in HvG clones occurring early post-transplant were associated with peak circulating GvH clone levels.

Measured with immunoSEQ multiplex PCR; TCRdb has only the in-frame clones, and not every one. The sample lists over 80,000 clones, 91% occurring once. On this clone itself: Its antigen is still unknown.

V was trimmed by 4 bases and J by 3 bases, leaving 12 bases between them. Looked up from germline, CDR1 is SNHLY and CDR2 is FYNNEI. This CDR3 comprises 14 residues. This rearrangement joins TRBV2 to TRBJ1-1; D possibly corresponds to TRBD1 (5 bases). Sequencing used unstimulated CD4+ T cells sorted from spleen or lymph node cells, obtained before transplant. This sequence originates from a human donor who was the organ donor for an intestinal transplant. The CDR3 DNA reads TGTGCCAGCAGTGGATCCAGGGTGGACACTGAAGCTTTCTTT. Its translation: CASSGSRVDTEAFF.